Included here is one TCR beta chain sequence, with context. The PCR employed 60 Vbeta primers together with 13 Jbeta primers. In the original analysis: Per a later analysis, the number of unique TCR beta chains was some 75 million, of which about 11 million were shared. Some clones are missing from TCRdb's copy, which holds only in-frame ones; the method was immunoSEQ multiplex PCR. V, J and clone size reflect that table, while D and trimming were determined from the DNA. The sample lists some 90,000 clones; approximately 72% were seen once. This sample is part of a study of cytomegalovirus exposure and HLA in healthy donors. This CDR3 contains 12 residues. V lost 4 bases, J lost 5 bases, and 9 bases lay in between. Germline CDR1 and CDR2: MNHEY and SMNVEV (reference sequence).

The chain links TRBV27 to TRBJ2-7; unclear D gene. Sequencing was carried out using PBMCs. The sequence was collected from a middle-aged woman in good health and CMV-seronegative. In DNA form, the CDR3 reads TGTGCCAGCAGTTCTCTGAGAGACGAGCAGTACTTC. This encodes CASSSLRDEQYF.